This TCR beta chain was observed in a study of T-cell reconstitution after alpha-beta-depleted transplantation in children. This clonotype was seen a handful of times. Researchers prepared the TCRbeta library using unique molecular identifiers, the study reports. Using its own MiXCR run on the PCR reads, TCRdb lists one record per CDR3 protein. The repertoire has approximately 420,000 distinct CDR3 sequences, approximately 11% of them found once; the top ten carry roughly 5%. This sequence originates from a human donor who donated a stem cell graft to a child with acute myeloid leukemia. This specimen consisted of PBMCs from the stem cell graft donor, obtained from the stem cell graft.

The CDR3 spells CASSTTGTSGYNEQFF. The CDR3 nucleotides are TGTGCCAGCAGCACGACCGGGACTAGCGGGTACAATGAGCAGTTCTTC. The chain joins TRBV7-2 to TRBJ2-1; TRBD2 agrees at 12 bases. This CDR3 spans 16 amino acids. J was trimmed by 4 bases and V by 5 bases; bases with no gene match: 6. Germline V CDR1 and CDR2: SGHTA, FQGNSA.